These 8 T cell receptor beta chains were sequenced from one sample in a study of blood T cell repertoires in COVID-19. Sequenced by immunoSEQ multiplex PCR; TCRdb stores in-frame clones only, minus some. This sample has fewer than 350,000 clones, with about 86% found just once. Sequencing was carried out using peripheral blood. Receptor source: a woman aged 30 to 39 with COVID-19, enrolled during active disease.

The J gene is TRBJ2-5, the V gene TRBV4-2; D possibly corresponds to TRBD2 (6 bases). The CDR3 runs 16 residues. The germline V and J ends were trimmed by 0 bases and 13 bases, with 24 bases remaining between them. Looked up from germline, CDR1 is LGHNA and CDR2 is YNFKEQ. The CDR3 sequence is CASSQDSQGRGTPRYF. CDR3 in DNA: TGTGCCAGCAGCCAAGATTCCCAGGGACGGGGGACCCCCCGGTACTTC.

The chain couples TRBV5-1 to TRBJ2-2, with D hard to call. CDR1 is SGHRS and CDR2 is YFSETQ in the germline V gene. The CDR3 has 15 residues. V was shortened by 1 base and J by 1 base, with 8 bases between the two germline ends. As DNA, the CDR3 is TGCGCCAGCAGCTTGTCGTCGTTGAACACCGGGGAGCTGTTTTTT. Translation gives CASSLSSLNTGELFF.

The rearrangement links TRBV27 to TRBJ1-3, with TRBD1 matching over 7 bases. V lost 6 bases and J lost 4; bases outside the gene matches: 6. The CDR3 is 14 amino acids. Germline lookup yields CDR1 MNHEY and CDR2 SMNVEV (reference sequence). In DNA, the CDR3 is TGTGCCAGCAGCAACAGGGGTTCCGGAAACACCATATATTTT. It yields the protein CASSNRGSGNTIYF.

The chain joins TRBV2 to TRBJ1-2; 9 bases match TRBD1. This CDR3 comprises 16 residues. With V trimmed by 7 bases and J by 5 bases, 14 bases remained unmatched. The germline V gene encodes CDR1 SNHLY and CDR2 FYNNEI. CDR3 sequence: CASKLNPGQGPYGYTF. Here the CDR3 DNA reads TGTGCCAGCAAGCTCAACCCGGGACAGGGCCCTTATGGCTACACCTTC. Supplemented by reference TRBV2 and TRBJ1-2, the full variable domain reads EPEVTQTPSHQVTQMGQEVILRCVPISNHLYFYWYRQILGQKVEFLVSFYNNEISEKSEIFDDQFSVERPDGSNFTLKIRSTKLEDSAMYFCASKLNPGQGPYGYTFGSGTRLTVV.

The chain carries TRBV2 and TRBJ2-5; 7 bases are shared with TRBD1. The CDR3 is 11 amino acids. Germline CDR1 is SNHLY and CDR2 is FYNNEI. With V trimmed by 6 bases and J by 5 bases, 0 bases remained unmatched. CDR3 loop: CASSRGETQYF. In DNA form, the CDR3 reads TGTGCCAGCAGCAGGGGGGAGACCCAGTACTTC.

J is TRBJ1-6 and V is TRBV18; no firm D call. CDR3 length: 17 amino acids. Germline V gene sequence: CDR1 KGHSH, CDR2 LQKENI. The ends were cut back, 3 bases at V and 5 bases at J, with 17 bases in the middle. The CDR3 nucleotides read TGTGCCAGCTCACCTCTCAGACCGGTCGGGAATAATTCACCCCTCCACTTT. This encodes CASSPLRPVGNNSPLHF.

The chain joins TRBV7-2 to TRBJ1-5, with 11 bases that match TRBD1. Germline CDR1 and CDR2: SGHTA and FQGNSA. The ends lost 1 base at V and 10 bases at J; junction bases unmatched: 15. This CDR3 contains 18 residues. The CDR3 DNA is TGTGCCAGCAGCTTAGAGGGCGGGACAGGGGGTTCTCTTAGCCCCCAGCATTTT. Its protein product is CASSLEGGTGGSLSPQHF.

Only one count was recorded for this clone. V and J are TRBV2 and TRBJ2-7; D is perhaps TRBD1 (5 bases). The CDR3 consists of 14 residues. Trimming shortened V by 1 base and J by 4 bases, and 11 bases separated the two germline ends. CDR1 and CDR2 (germline): SNHLY, FYNNEI. CDR3 sequence: CASSEGGAWYEQYF. The CDR3 nucleotides read TGTGCCAGCAGTGAAGGGGGCGCATGGTACGAGCAGTACTTC.